This entry lists 4 T cell receptor beta chains sequenced from one sample in a study of cytomegalovirus exposure and HLA in healthy donors. Both 60 Vbeta primers and 13 Jbeta primers went into the PCR. Assay: immunoSEQ multiplex PCR; the TCRdb copy retains only in-frame clones and omits some. In the table there are under 150,000 clones, about two thirds of which are singletons. Sequencing input: PBMCs. These receptors were obtained from a man aged 45-65 years in good health and CMV-seropositive.

This clone came up a few times. The chain employs TRBV29-1 and TRBJ2-4, with D hard to call. Germline V gene lookup returns CDR1 SQVTM and CDR2 ANQGSEA. The CDR3 is 14 amino acids. Between the trimmed V and J ends, which lost 0 bases and 1 base, there was a span of 7 bases. The CDR3 sequence: CSVEDRVAKNIQYF. In DNA form, the CDR3 reads TGCAGCGTTGAAGATCGGGTGGCCAAAAACATTCAGTACTTC. The variable domain in full, with the rest retrieved from reference TRBV29-1 and TRBJ2-4, is SAVISQKPSRDICQRGTSLTIQCQVDSQVTMMFWYRQQPGQSLTLIATANQGSEATYESGFVIDKFPISRPNLTFSTLTVSNMSPEDSSIYLCSVEDRVAKNIQYFGAGTRLSVL.

The rearrangement uses TRBV5-5 and TRBJ2-5; TRBD2 matches 7 bases. CDR3 size: 15 residues. After removal of 1 base from V and 4 bases from J, the junction contained 7 bases not matched to a gene. CDR1 and CDR2 (germline): SGHKS, YYEKEE (reference sequence). The CDR3 nucleotides are TGTGCCAGCAGCTTGTCAGGAAGGGAGGGAGAGACCCAGTACTTC. This gives the protein CASSLSGREGETQYF.

The rearrangement links TRBV7-9 to TRBJ1-2; unclear D gene. This CDR3 has 14 amino acids. V was shortened by 1 base and J by 6 bases, with 12 bases between the two germline ends. The V gene's germline CDR1 is SEHNR and CDR2 FQNEAQ (reference sequence). CDR3 bases: TGTGCCAGCAGCTTAGGCAGGCCCGTCAATGGCTACACCTTC. Its translation is CASSLGRPVNGYTF.

This chain connects TRBV9 to TRBJ2-2; no firm D call. The V end lost 0 bases, the J end lost 6 bases, and 12 bases lay between the germline ends. This CDR3 is built from 15 residues. The germline CDR1 and CDR2 sequences are SGDLS and YYNGEE. CDR3 protein: CASSVDLPPAGELFF. The CDR3 region has the DNA TGTGCCAGCAGCGTAGATCTACCCCCCGCCGGGGAGCTGTTTTTT.